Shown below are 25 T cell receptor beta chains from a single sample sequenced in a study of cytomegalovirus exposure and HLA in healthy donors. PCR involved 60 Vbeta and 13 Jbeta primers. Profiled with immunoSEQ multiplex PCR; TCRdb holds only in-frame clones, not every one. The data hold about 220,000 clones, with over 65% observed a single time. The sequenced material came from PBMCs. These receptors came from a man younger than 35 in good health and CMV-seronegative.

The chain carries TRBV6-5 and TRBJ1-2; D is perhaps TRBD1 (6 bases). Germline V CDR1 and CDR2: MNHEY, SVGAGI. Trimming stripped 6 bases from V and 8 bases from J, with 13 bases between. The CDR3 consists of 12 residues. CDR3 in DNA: TGTGCCAGCAGCCAACAAGGGGGAGGCTACACCTTC. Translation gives CASSQQGGGYTF.

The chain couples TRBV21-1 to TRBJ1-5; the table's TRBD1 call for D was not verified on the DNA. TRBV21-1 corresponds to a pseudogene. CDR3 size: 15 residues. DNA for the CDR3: TGTGCCCGACTATACCGGGACAGGGGAAGTCAGCCCCAGCATTTT. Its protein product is CARLYRDRGSQPQHF.

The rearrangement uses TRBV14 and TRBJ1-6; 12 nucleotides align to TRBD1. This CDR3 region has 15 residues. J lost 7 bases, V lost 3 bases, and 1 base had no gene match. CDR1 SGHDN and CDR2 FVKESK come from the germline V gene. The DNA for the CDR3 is TGTGCCAGCAGCCAGGGACAGGGGGCGAATTCACCCCTCCACTTT. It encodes CASSQGQGANSPLHF.

This CDR3 is CASSSASSYTDTQYF. CDR3 DNA sequence: TGTGCCAGCAGTTCTGCTAGCAGCTACACAGATACGCAGTATTTT. The chain links TRBV28 to TRBJ2-3, with TRBD2 as a possible D gene (5 bases). Trimming removed 4 bases from V and 2 bases from J, with 13 bases in between. The length of the CDR3 is 15 residues. CDR1 and CDR2 (germline): MDHEN, SYDVKM.

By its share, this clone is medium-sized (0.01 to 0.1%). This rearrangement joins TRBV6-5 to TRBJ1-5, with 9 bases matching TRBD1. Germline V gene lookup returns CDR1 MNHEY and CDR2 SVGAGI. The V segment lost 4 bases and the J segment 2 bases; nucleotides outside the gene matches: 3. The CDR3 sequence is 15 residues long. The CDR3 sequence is CASSSRTGGNQPQHF. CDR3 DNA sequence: TGTGCCAGCAGTTCACGGACAGGGGGCAATCAGCCCCAGCATTTT.

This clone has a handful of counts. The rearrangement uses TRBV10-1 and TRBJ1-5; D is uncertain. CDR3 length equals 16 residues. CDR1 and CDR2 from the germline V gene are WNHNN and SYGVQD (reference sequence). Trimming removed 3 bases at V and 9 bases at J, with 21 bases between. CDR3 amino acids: CASSEEQSHEEVPQHF. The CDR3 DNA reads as TGCGCCAGCAGTGAAGAACAGAGTCACGAGGAGGTGCCCCAGCATTTT.

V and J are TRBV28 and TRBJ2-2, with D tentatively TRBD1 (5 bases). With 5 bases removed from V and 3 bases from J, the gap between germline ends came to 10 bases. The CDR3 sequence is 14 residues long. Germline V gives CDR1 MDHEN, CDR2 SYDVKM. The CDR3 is CASSPGHYTGELFF. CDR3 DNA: TGTGCCAGCAGTCCTGGACACTACACCGGGGAGCTGTTTTTT. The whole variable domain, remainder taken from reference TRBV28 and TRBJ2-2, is DVKVTQSSRYLVKRTGEKVFLECVQDMDHENMFWYRQDPGLGLRLIYFSYDVKMKEKGDIPEGYSVSREKKERFSLILESASTNQTSMYLCASSPGHYTGELFFGEGSRLTVL.

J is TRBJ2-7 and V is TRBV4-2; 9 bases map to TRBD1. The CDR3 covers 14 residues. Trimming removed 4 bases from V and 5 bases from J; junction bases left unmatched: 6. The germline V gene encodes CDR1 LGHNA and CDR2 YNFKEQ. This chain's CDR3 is CASSLGTGSNEQYF. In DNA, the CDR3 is TGTGCCAGCAGCCTTGGGACAGGGAGCAACGAGCAGTACTTC.

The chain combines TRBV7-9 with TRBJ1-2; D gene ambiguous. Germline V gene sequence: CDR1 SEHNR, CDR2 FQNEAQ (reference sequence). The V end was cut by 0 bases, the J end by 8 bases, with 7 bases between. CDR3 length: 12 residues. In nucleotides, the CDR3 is TGTGCCAGCAGCTTAGCAGGGAGAGGCTACACCTTC. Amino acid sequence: CASSLAGRGYTF.

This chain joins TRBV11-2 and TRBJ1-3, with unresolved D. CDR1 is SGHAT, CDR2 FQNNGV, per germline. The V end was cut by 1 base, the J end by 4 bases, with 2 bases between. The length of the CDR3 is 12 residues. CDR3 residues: CASSLAGNTIYF. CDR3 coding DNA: TGTGCCAGCAGCTTAGCAGGAAACACCATATATTTT.

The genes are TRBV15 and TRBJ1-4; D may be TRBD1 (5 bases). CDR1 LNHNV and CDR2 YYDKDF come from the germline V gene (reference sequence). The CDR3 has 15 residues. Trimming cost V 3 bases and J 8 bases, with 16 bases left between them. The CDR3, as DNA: TGTGCCACCAGCAGGCCCCTTAGGGGAGGCGAAAAACTGTTTTTT. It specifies CATSRPLRGGEKLFF.

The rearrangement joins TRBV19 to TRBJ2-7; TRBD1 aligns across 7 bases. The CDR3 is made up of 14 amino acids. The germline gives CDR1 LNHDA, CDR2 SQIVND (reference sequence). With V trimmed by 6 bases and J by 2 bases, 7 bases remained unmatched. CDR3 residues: CASRGQENAYEQYF. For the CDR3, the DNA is TGTGCCAGTAGAGGACAGGAGAACGCCTACGAGCAGTACTTC.

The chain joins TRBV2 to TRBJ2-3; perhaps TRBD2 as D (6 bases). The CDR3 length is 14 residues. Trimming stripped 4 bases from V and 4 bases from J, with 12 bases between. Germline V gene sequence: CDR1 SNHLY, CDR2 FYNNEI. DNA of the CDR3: TGTGCCAGCAGTGGGGCAGGGAGGCCAGATACGCAGTATTTT. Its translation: CASSGAGRPDTQYF.

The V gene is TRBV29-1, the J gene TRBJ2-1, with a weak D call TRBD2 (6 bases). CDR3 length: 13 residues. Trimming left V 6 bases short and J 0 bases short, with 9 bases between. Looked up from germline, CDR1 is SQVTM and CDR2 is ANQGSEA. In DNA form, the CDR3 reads TGCAGCGTAGACGGGAGCTCCTACAATGAGCAGTTCTTC. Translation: CSVDGSSYNEQFF.

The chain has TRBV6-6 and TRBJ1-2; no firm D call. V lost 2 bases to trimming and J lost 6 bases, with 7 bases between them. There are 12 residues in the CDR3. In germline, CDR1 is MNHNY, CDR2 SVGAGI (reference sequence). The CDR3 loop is CASSYGHNGYTF. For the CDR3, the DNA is TGTGCCAGCAGTTACGGGCATAATGGCTACACCTTC.

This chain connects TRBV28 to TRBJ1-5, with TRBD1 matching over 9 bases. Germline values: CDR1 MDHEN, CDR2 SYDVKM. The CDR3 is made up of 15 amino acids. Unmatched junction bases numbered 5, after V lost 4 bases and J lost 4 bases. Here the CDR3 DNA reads TGTGCCAGCAGTTCCGCCGGGACAGGGAATCAGCCCCAGCATTTT. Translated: CASSSAGTGNQPQHF.

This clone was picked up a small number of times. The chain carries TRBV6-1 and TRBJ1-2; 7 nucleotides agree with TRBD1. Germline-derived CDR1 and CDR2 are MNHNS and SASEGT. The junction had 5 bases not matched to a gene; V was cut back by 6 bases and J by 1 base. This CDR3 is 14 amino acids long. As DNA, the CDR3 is TGTGCCAGCAGCCGGACAGGACTTAACTATGGCTACACCTTC. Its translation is CASSRTGLNYGYTF.

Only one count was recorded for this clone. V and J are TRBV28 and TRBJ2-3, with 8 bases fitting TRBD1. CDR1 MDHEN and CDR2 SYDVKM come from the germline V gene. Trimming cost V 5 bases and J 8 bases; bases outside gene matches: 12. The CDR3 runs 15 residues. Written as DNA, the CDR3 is TGTGCCAGCAGTCCTCAGGGGGCTGTTAGGAGTACGCAGTATTTT. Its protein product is CASSPQGAVRSTQYF.

The CDR3, as DNA: TGTGCCAGCAGCCCCGGGACAGGGAAGCGTTTTAACACCATATATTTT. Encoded protein: CASSPGTGKRFNTIYF. The chain links TRBV11-2 to TRBJ1-3; 9 nucleotides agree with TRBD1. Germline-derived CDR1 and CDR2 are SGHAT and FQNNGV. Trimming removed 5 bases from V and 7 bases from J; junction bases left unmatched: 12. The CDR3 has 16 amino acids. Looking up the rest from reference TRBV11-2 and TRBJ1-3 gives the full variable domain: EAGVAQSPRYKIIEKRQSVAFWCNPISGHATLYWYQQILGQGPKLLIQFQNNGVVDDSQLPKDRFSAERLKGVDSTLKIQPAKLEDSAVYLCASSPGTGKRFNTIYFGEGSWLTVV.

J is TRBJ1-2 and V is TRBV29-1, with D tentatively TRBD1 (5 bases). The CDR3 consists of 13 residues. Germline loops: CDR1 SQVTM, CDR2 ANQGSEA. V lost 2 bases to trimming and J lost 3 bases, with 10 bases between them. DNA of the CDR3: TGCAGCGTTGAATCGGGACTTCACTATGGCTACACCTTC. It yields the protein CSVESGLHYGYTF.

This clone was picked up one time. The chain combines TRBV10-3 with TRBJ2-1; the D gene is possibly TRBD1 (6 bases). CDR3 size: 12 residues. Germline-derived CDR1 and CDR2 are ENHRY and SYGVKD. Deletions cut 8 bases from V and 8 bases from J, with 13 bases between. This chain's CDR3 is CAIGAGVDEQFF. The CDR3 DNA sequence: TGTGCCATCGGTGCAGGGGTGGATGAGCAGTTCTTC.

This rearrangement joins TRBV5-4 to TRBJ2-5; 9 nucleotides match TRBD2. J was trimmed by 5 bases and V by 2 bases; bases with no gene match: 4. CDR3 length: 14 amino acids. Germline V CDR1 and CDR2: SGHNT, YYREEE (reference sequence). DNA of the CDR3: TGTGCCAGCAGCTTAGCGGGAGGTACGGAGACCCAGTACTTC. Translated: CASSLAGGTETQYF.

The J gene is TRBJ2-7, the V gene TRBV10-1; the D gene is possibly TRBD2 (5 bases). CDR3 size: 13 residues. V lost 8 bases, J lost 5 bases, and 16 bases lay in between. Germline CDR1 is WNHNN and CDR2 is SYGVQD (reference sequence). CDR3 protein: CASSWTEADEQYF. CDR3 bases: TGCGCCAGCTCCTGGACTGAAGCCGACGAGCAGTACTTC.

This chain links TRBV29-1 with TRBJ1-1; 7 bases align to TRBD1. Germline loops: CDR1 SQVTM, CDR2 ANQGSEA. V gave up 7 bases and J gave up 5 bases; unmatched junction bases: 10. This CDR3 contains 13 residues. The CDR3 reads CSAPDRERTEAFF. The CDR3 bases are TGCAGCGCCCCCGACAGGGAGAGGACTGAAGCTTTCTTT.

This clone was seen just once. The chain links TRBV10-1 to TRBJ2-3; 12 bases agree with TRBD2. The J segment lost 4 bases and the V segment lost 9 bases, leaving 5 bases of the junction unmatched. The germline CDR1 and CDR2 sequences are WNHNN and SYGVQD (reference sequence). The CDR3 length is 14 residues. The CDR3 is CASSTSGSSDTQYF. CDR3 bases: TGCGCCAGTTCGACTAGCGGGAGTTCAGATACGCAGTATTTT.